This TCR beta chain was observed in a study of blood T cell repertoires in COVID-19. In the study overall: Researchers got acute and convalescent COVID-19 samples from the United States, Italy and Spain.

The germline V gene has CDR1 SGDLS and CDR2 YYNGEE. Trimming cost V 0 bases and J 2 bases; bases outside gene matches: 1. The CDR3 is 15 amino acids. This clone has just a few counts. Methods used by the authors: The authors estimated nucleated cell counts from reference gene primer amplification. The assay was immunoSEQ multiplex PCR, and TCRdb's table has in-frame clones only and misses some. That table gives V, J and clone size, and the DNA gave D and trimming. The sample includes more than 350,000 clones, roughly 90% of them seen just once. This receptor was identified in a woman younger than 35 who had been exposed to COVID-19. This chain links TRBV9 with TRBJ2-7; 11 bases map to TRBD2. Material: PBMCs or T cells enriched from blood (not recorded which). This CDR3 is CASSVGLAGTYEQYF. CDR3 DNA sequence: TGTGCCAGCAGCGTAGGACTAGCGGGGACCTACGAGCAGTACTTC.